Listed below are T cell receptor beta chains from one sample, sequenced in a study. TCRdb fed the 5' RACE reads into MiXCR, producing one record per CDR3 protein. The sample yields roughly 7,000 distinct CDR3 sequences, roughly half seen once. Input material: naive CD4+ T cells sorted from a lymph node. Every receptor here comes from a female donor with breast cancer. Both conserved end residues are part of each CDR3. A D gene is named only where the DNA matches it firmly. Not all rows give a size; the values are once, few, many and, for expanded clones, a class.

D gene,V gene,J gene,clone size,CDR3 protein,CDR3 DNA
.,TRBV20-1,TRBJ2-5,.,CSARDRGSGRETQYF,TGCAGTGCTAGAGATAGGGGTAGCGGCAGGGAGACCCAGTACTTC
.,TRBV20-1,TRBJ1-1,.,CSASREVTEAFF,TGCAGTGCTAGCAGGGAGGTAACTGAAGCTTTCTTT
TRBD1,TRBV4-2,TRBJ1-2,few,CASSQGGRQGADGYTF,TGTGCCAGCAGCCAAGGTGGGAGACAGGGGGCGGATGGCTACACCTTC
.,TRBV5-1,TRBJ2-1,few,CASSLASSSEVPNEQFF,TGCGCCAGCAGCTTGGCTTCTAGCTCAGAGGTTCCTAATGAGCAGTTCTTC
TRBD1,TRBV5-1,TRBJ1-1,few,CASKDRPMNTEAFF,TGCGCCAGTAAGGACAGGCCCATGAACACTGAAGCTTTCTTT
TRBD2,TRBV6-5,TRBJ2-7,.,CASSYSGLAGPYEQYF,TGTGCCAGCAGTTACTCGGGACTAGCGGGCCCCTACGAGCAGTACTTC
.,TRBV20-1,TRBJ2-1,large,CSAFQGGKNEQFF,TGCAGTGCCTTCCAGGGTGGGAAAAATGAGCAGTTCTTC
.,TRBV5-6,TRBJ2-5,.,CASSLRAVVGLSNQETQYF,TGTGCCAGCAGCTTGAGGGCGGTCGTGGGACTTTCGAACCAAGAGACCCAGTACTTC
.,TRBV28,TRBJ2-7,few,CASRTGEGSYEQYF,TGTGCCAGCAGGACGGGAGAAGGATCCTACGAGCAGTACTTC
TRBD2,TRBV20-1,TRBJ2-1,.,CSAQREGDYNEQFF,TGCAGTGCACAGCGGGAAGGGGACTACAATGAGCAGTTCTTC
.,TRBV15,TRBJ2-3,.,CATSRDSRGKGTQYF,TGTGCCACCAGCAGAGACTCCAGGGGAAAAGGGACGCAGTATTTT
TRBD2,TRBV6-6,TRBJ2-5,few,CASTDSGGPQETQYF,TGTGCCAGCACCGATAGCGGGGGACCACAAGAGACCCAGTACTTC
.,TRBV10-3,TRBJ1-3,.,CAISESNQDGNTIYF,TGTGCCATCAGTGAGTCGAACCAGGATGGAAACACCATATATTTT
TRBD2,TRBV5-6,TRBJ2-7,few,CASSLAGTSGAYEQYF,TGTGCCAGCAGCTTGGCCGGGACTAGCGGGGCCTACGAGCAGTACTTC
.,TRBV15,TRBJ2-7,.,CATSRVLSGYGEQYF,TGTGCCACCAGCAGAGTGTTGTCGGGGTACGGCGAGCAGTACTTC
TRBD2,TRBV20-1,TRBJ2-5,.,CSASGALAGAYLETQYF,TGCAGTGCCTCGGGGGCCCTAGCGGGAGCGTACCTAGAGACCCAGTACTTC
.,TRBV5-1,TRBJ1-1,once,CASSLQGNEGTEAFF,TGCGCCAGCAGCTTGCAGGGGAATGAGGGCACTGAAGCTTTCTTT
.,TRBV2,TRBJ2-1,.,CASSGEAYNEQFF,TGTGCCAGCAGTGGAGAGGCCTACAATGAGCAGTTCTTC
.,TRBV10-3,TRBJ2-6,.,CAISGASSGANVLTF,TGTGCCATCAGTGGGGCTAGCTCTGGGGCCAACGTCCTGACTTTC
.,TRBV9,TRBJ2-1,few,CASSVGEVYNEQFF,TGTGCCAGCAGCGTAGGGGAAGTCTACAATGAGCAGTTCTTC
.,TRBV7-3,TRBJ1-1,.,CASSSTPNTEAFF,TGTGCCAGCAGCTCGACACCGAACACTGAAGCTTTCTTT
.,TRBV12-2,TRBJ1-5,few,CASRLSAQGNQPQHF,TGTGCAAGTCGCTTATCGGCACAGGGTAATCAGCCCCAGCATTTT
.,TRBV6-6,TRBJ1-1,.,CAISGAKNRAFF,TGTGCCATCAGTGGAGCAAAGAACAGAGCTTTCTTT
TRBD1,TRBV4-2,TRBJ1-4,few,CASSQEFGQGKLFF,TGTGCCAGCAGCCAAGAATTTGGACAGGGAAAACTGTTTTTT
TRBD2,TRBV20-1,TRBJ2-3,medium-sized,CSARVASGRATSTDTQYF,TGCAGTGCTAGGGTGGCTAGCGGGAGGGCCACAAGCACAGATACGCAGTATTTT
.,TRBV7-2,TRBJ1-2,.,CASSLAGINGYTF,TGTGCCAGCAGCTTAGCAGGGATTAATGGCTACACCTTC
TRBD1,TRBV12-3/TRBV12-4,TRBJ2-3,few,CASRQQGVPTDTQYF,TGTGCCAGCAGACAACAGGGGGTACCCACAGATACGCAGTATTTT
.,TRBV11-2,TRBJ1-4,.,CASSLNRLKLFF,TGTGCCAGCAGCTTAAATAGGCTCAAACTGTTTTTT
.,TRBV12-3/TRBV12-4,TRBJ2-5,.,CASSGDTQETQYF,TGTGCCAGCAGTGGCGACACCCAAGAGACCCAGTACTTC
.,TRBV7-9,TRBJ1-1,few,CASSPRDGRNTEAFF,TGTGCCAGCAGCCCAAGGGACGGCCGGAACACTGAAGCTTTCTTT